This T cell receptor (beta chain) was recovered during a study of T cell responses to AZD1222 COVID-19 vaccine (dated by TCRdb to the early 2020s). About the investigation overall: AZD1222 recipients given second doses at about 4 weeks or at about 12 weeks were pooled, since spike-specific TCR depth and breadth were not found to differ between the two schedules. Trial participants were enrolled by age into subgroups of 18-55, 56-69 and 70-plus years, and around 150, 29 and 61 TCR-sequenced participants, respectively, were included in these subgroups. TCR sequencing was performed for over 230 trial participants, of whom 200 to 220 were given two doses of AZD1222 and approximately 25 were given two doses of MenACWY control vaccine.

The CDR3 regions of human TCRbeta chains were subjected to immunosequencing. The study's processing was this. Repertoire TCRs were checked for matches against a reference library of SARS-CoV-2-specific TCRs that had been generated using the MIRA antigen-specificity platform. Breadth was defined as the fraction of unique TCRs that were SARS-CoV-2-associated, and depth was defined as the fraction of total T cells that were SARS-CoV-2-associated. Using the MIRA data, each spike-specific TCR was assigned both to the spike region to which the TCR was reactive and to a CD4 or CD8 class. Log10-transformed breadth and depth values were compared by one-way ANOVA with Sidak's multiple comparisons tests. In its TCRdb copy, this immuneACCESS table keeps in-frame sequences only and misses some clones. Where compared with another copy, unresolved V genes explain less than half of these, and the others have no known cause. Clone size and the V and J calls come from that table; the DNA yielded D and trimming. This sample comprises around 100,000 clones, around 90% of them detected only once. The biggest ten clones account for approximately 1.3% of the sample.

Turning to this clone: Its binding antigen is unknown. No base qualities exist here, and no much larger clone lies one base off it.

The paper's findings and limits, for the study overall: In the small 56-69-year group, the increase in depth fell short of significance, most likely because of low power. After two AZD1222 doses, both the breadth and the depth of spike-specific TCRs were significantly higher than at day 0 and than in MenACWY recipients. Because no day 14 peak-response samples were available, repertoires were characterized only after the peak T cell response. Most participants were white British and females outnumbered males, and the authors suggested that clonal diversity may have been underestimated. Vaccine-associated CD4 TCRs spanned the whole spike protein, with dominant responses in regions 160-218 and 743-854. Nearly half of unique spike-specific TCRs reportedly recognized epitopes outside regions mutated in the B.1.351 and B.1.1.7 variants. Only a handful of AZD1222 recipients were SARS-CoV-2 seropositive at baseline, limiting conclusions about previously exposed vaccinees.

The label giving this sample's time point can be read as: baseline before first vaccination. Samples from vaccinated people were obtained from the UK trials COV001 and COV002, which included a single-blind randomized controlled phase 2/3 trial of AZD1222 (ChAdOx1 nCoV-19) in healthy adults. For TCRbeta chain sequencing, PBMC samples were collected from trial participants at day 0 and at day 28 after the second dose. The germline V gene specifies SGHAT as CDR1 and FQNNGV as CDR2. Taken from cysteine to phenylalanine, the CDR3 has 16 residues. Kept here is only the CDR3 DNA, which spans 48 bases and is read in frame from base 1. The V end gives up 5 bases and the J end 7 bases, leaving 14 bases in the junction not matched to a gene.

This material consisted of peripheral blood, taken on day 0 of AZD1222 vaccination. This receptor was identified in an adult in good health. The chain employs TRBV11-2 and TRBJ2-3; 8 central bases correspond to TRBD2. The CDR3 protein is CASSPRGGTRGHTQYF. The nucleotide sequence reads as follows: TGTGCCAGCAGCCCCCGGGGGGGGACGCGGGGACATACGCAGTATTTT. This CDR3, with the reference TRBV11-2 and TRBJ2-3 proteins standing in past its ends, gives the full variable domain EAGVAQSPRYKIIEKRQSVAFWCNPISGHATLYWYQQILGQGPKLLIQFQNNGVVDDSQLPKDRFSAERLKGVDSTLKIQPAKLEDSAVYLCASSPRGGTRGHTQYFGPGTRLTVL.